This note documents a single T cell receptor (beta chain) sequence. The antigen is undetermined. The sample comes from a study of T-cell memory formation after mild COVID-19. Broader study findings: Contracting CD4+ clones were located mainly in CM and EM, and CD8+ clones in EMRA. A second wave of clones peaked on day 37, and their SARS-CoV-2 specificity went unconfirmed. Later expanders leaned toward CD4+, whereas clones contracting from day 15 to 85 were balanced CD4/CD8.

TCRdb called the 5' RACE reads again in MiXCR, with one record for every CDR3 protein. The sample has about 290,000 distinct CDR3 sequences, around 17% seen once. The germline gives CDR1 KGHSH, CDR2 LQKENI. Trimming cost V 3 bases and J 6 bases, with 15 bases left between them. This CDR3 is 14 amino acids long. The chain has TRBV18 and TRBJ2-7; D perhaps matches TRBD2 (6 bases). The TCR comes from a man aged 18 to 30 who had mild COVID-19 (a few samples of this study predate the infection). Cell type and time point are not known. Sequencing was carried out using PBMCs or a T cell subset sorted from them (not recorded which). The CDR3, as DNA: TGTGCCAGCTCACCTTCCGCGGGGCTTCGCGAGCAGTACTTC. It codes for CASSPSAGLREQYF.